The 20 T cell receptor beta chains below all came from one sample that was sequenced in a study of long-term antiretroviral therapy in people with HIV. With survey level as its setting, the immunoSEQ assay was v3.0. Some clones are missing from TCRdb's copy, which holds only in-frame ones; the method was immunoSEQ multiplex PCR. This sample has about 24,000 clones, with 65% to 90% found just once. The sequences come from unsorted PBMCs, collected 1.8 years before starting antiretroviral therapy. Every receptor here comes from a woman aged 30 to 39 with HIV.

The V call is TRBV1, the J call TRBJ2-5. TRBV1 is listed as a pseudogene. This CDR3 is built from 16 residues. CDR3 DNA sequence: TGCACCAGCAGCCAACGGTTGGGGGGCTTGGGTGAGACCCAGTACTTC. Residues: CTSSQRLGGLGETQYF.

The rearrangement joins TRBV5-8 to TRBJ2-3; D might be TRBD2 (7 bases). Germline V gene sequence: CDR1 SGHTS, CDR2 YDEGEE. The CDR3 covers 16 residues. V was pared by 0 bases and J by 3 bases, with 14 bases between. CDR3 region: CASSLAGGTGTDTQYF. CDR3 nucleotides: TGTGCCAGCAGCTTGGCGGGGGGTACAGGGACAGATACGCAGTATTTT. The variable domain in full, with the rest retrieved from reference TRBV5-8 and TRBJ2-3, is EAGVTQSPTHLIKTRGQQATLRCSPISGHTSVYWYQQALGLGLQFLLWYDEGEERNRGNFPPRFSGRQFPNYSSELNVNALELEDSALYLCASSLAGGTGTDTQYFGPGTRLTVL.

This chain joins TRBV6-1 and TRBJ2-6, with D hard to call. Between the trimmed V and J ends, which lost 5 bases and 0 bases, there was a span of 8 bases. This CDR3 region has 15 residues. CDR1 is MNHNS, CDR2 SASEGT, per germline. CDR3 amino acids: CASSPLISGANVLTF. CDR3 bases: TGTGCCAGCAGTCCACTGATCTCTGGGGCCAACGTCCTGACTTTC.

The rearrangement links TRBV27 to TRBJ1-4; D is unresolved. CDR1 MNHEY and CDR2 SMNVEV come from the germline V gene (reference sequence). The CDR3 consists of 14 residues. Trimming shortened V by 8 bases and J by 4 bases, and 14 bases separated the two germline ends. The CDR3: CASRYSWNNEKLFF. CDR3 nucleotide sequence: TGTGCCAGCCGTTATAGTTGGAATAATGAAAAACTGTTTTTT.

J is TRBJ1-3 and V is TRBV19; possibly TRBD1 for D (6 bases). Deletions cut 3 bases from V and 3 bases from J, with 12 bases between. This CDR3 region has 15 residues. Germline V gene sequence: CDR1 LNHDA, CDR2 SQIVND (reference sequence). This CDR3 reads CASSMGASLGNTIYF. CDR3 bases: TGTGCCAGTAGTATGGGGGCAAGCCTTGGAAACACCATATATTTT.

CDR3 region: CAWRNTGELFF. DNA of the CDR3: TGTGCCTGGAGGAACACCGGGGAGCTGTTTTTT. The chain joins TRBV30 to TRBJ2-2; no clear D gene. CDR1 and CDR2 (germline): GTSNPN, SVGIG (reference sequence). V lost 3 bases and J 1 base, leaving 0 bases between the germline ends. The CDR3 runs to 11 residues.

The rearrangement joins TRBV11-3 to TRBJ2-3; 8 nucleotides line up with TRBD1. The CDR3 has 15 amino acids. CDR1 SGHNT and CDR2 YENEEA come from the germline V gene. Losses at the gene ends were 5 bases for V and 3 bases for J; bases not matched to a gene: 7. CDR3 residues: CASSPTGVVTDTQYF. Written as DNA, the CDR3 is TGTGCCAGCAGCCCGACAGGGGTGGTGACAGATACGCAGTATTTT.

This clone was picked up one time. This chain joins TRBV5-1 and TRBJ1-4, with TRBD1 matching over 7 bases. After removal of 5 bases from V and 4 bases from J, the junction contained 5 bases not matched to a gene. The CDR3 loop spans 14 amino acids. Germline V gene sequence: CDR1 SGHRS, CDR2 YFSETQ. The CDR3: CASRTTGDNEKLFF. CDR3 nucleotide sequence: TGCGCCAGCAGAACTACAGGGGATAATGAAAAACTGTTTTTT.

This clone has a handful of counts. This rearrangement joins TRBV7-6 to TRBJ2-7; D perhaps matches TRBD2 (5 bases). Germline V CDR1 and CDR2: SGHVS, FNYEAQ. V lost 3 bases and J 4 bases, leaving 10 bases between the germline ends. This CDR3 has 13 residues. The CDR3 loop is CASSFNTGYEQYV. The CDR3 DNA is TGTGCCAGCAGCTTTAACACGGGGTACGAGCAGTACGTC.

This chain links TRBV5-6 with TRBJ1-2; D is ambiguous. This CDR3 has 14 amino acids. CDR1 and CDR2 from the germline V gene are SGHDT and YYEEEE. V lost 2 bases and J lost 3, with 11 bases in between. CDR3 residues: CASSFKRQDYGYTF. Written as DNA, the CDR3 is TGTGCCAGCAGCTTTAAAAGGCAGGACTATGGCTACACCTTC.

V usage is TRBV4-2 and J usage is TRBJ1-3; D perhaps matches TRBD1 (5 bases). V dropped 1 base and J dropped 2 bases, with 12 bases sitting between them. This CDR3 has 16 residues. CDR1 and CDR2 (germline): LGHNA, YNFKEQ. The CDR3 reads CASSQGIGGAGNTIYF. CDR3 coding DNA: TGTGCCAGCAGCCAAGGGATTGGGGGTGCTGGAAACACCATATATTTT.

The chain carries TRBV9 and TRBJ2-2, with D possibly matching TRBD2 (5 bases). Germline values: CDR1 SGDLS, CDR2 YYNGEE. The V gene lost 1 base and the J gene lost 1 base, with 11 bases spanning the gap. CDR3 size: 16 residues. The CDR3, as DNA: TGTGCCAGCAGCGTACGAGGGATCGAGAACACCGGGGAGCTGTTTTTT. Amino acids: CASSVRGIENTGELFF.

V usage is TRBV7-2 and J usage is TRBJ2-5; TRBD1 matches at 11 bases. V lost 5 bases and J lost 5; bases outside the gene matches: 10. Germline V lookup: CDR1 SGHTA, CDR2 FQGNSA. CDR3 length: 16 amino acids. The DNA for the CDR3 is TGTGCCAGCAGCACCCCCGGGACAGGGGGACTGGAGACCCAGTACTTC. Residues: CASSTPGTGGLETQYF.

In this sample, this clone turned up once. This chain joins TRBV6-1 and TRBJ1-3; D ambiguous. Between the trimmed V and J ends, which lost 4 bases and 9 bases, there was a span of 13 bases. This CDR3 spans 13 amino acids. Per the germline V gene, CDR1 is MNHNS and CDR2 is SASEGT. The CDR3 DNA follows: TGTGCCAGCAGTGTAGCCCCCGGAGGCACCATATATTTT. It codes for CASSVAPGGTIYF.

The chain couples TRBV9 to TRBJ1-1; D uncertain. The V gene's germline CDR1 is SGDLS and CDR2 YYNGEE. With 5 bases removed from V and 5 bases from J, the gap between germline ends came to 4 bases. CDR3 size: 10 residues. CDR3: CASSPTEAFF. CDR3 nucleotides: TGTGCCAGCAGTCCAACTGAAGCTTTCTTT.

The chain employs TRBV6-1 and TRBJ2-4, with 8 bases that match TRBD1. The V and J ends lost 4 bases and 8 bases, in that order; junction bases with no gene match: 10. The CDR3 totals 15 residues. Germline CDR1 reads MNHNS; CDR2 reads SASEGT. The CDR3 region has the DNA TGTGCCAGCAGTGTGTTGCTTGTGACAGGGGACATTCAGTACTTC. Translated: CASSVLLVTGDIQYF.

The chain uses TRBV19 and TRBJ2-2; weak D call: TRBD1 (5 bases). The CDR3 contains 16 residues. Trimming stripped 11 bases from V and 2 bases from J, with 21 bases between. Germline CDR1 is LNHDA and CDR2 is SQIVND (reference sequence). The CDR3 is CASIRRQGVNTGELFF. The CDR3, as DNA: TGTGCCTCAATCCGCAGGCAGGGTGTAAACACCGGGGAGCTGTTTTTT. Full variable domain (rest looked up from reference TRBV19 and TRBJ2-2): DGGITQSPKYLFRKEGQNVTLSCEQNLNHDAMYWYRQDPGQGLRLIYYSQIVNDFQKGDIAEGYSVSREKKESFPLTVTSAQKNPTAFYLCASIRRQGVNTGELFFGEGSRLTVL.

The genes are TRBV30 and TRBJ1-2; D not certain. Germline V lookup: CDR1 GTSNPN, CDR2 SVGIG (reference sequence). The CDR3 runs to 12 residues. Trimming stripped 0 bases from V and 5 bases from J, with 7 bases between. This CDR3 is CAWSVEAYGYTF. The CDR3 nucleotides are TGTGCCTGGAGTGTAGAAGCTTATGGCTACACCTTC.

The chain links TRBV2 to TRBJ2-2; 7 nucleotides agree with TRBD1. J was trimmed by 7 bases and V by 5 bases; bases with no gene match: 13. This CDR3 spans 16 amino acids. Germline values: CDR1 SNHLY, CDR2 FYNNEI. Here the CDR3 DNA reads TGTGCCAGCAGTCGAGACAGGGCGGATTACGGCGGGGAGCTGTTTTTT. It codes for CASSRDRADYGGELFF.

The chain is built from TRBV6-6 and TRBJ1-3; 7 bases are shared with TRBD1. Per the germline V gene, CDR1 is MNHNY and CDR2 is SVGAGI (reference sequence). After removal of 6 bases from V and 0 bases from J, the junction contained 8 bases not matched to a gene. This CDR3 is 16 amino acids long. The CDR3 sequence is CASRSGTVHSGNTIYF. CDR3 nucleotides: TGTGCCAGCAGGTCCGGGACAGTCCACTCTGGAAACACCATATATTTT.